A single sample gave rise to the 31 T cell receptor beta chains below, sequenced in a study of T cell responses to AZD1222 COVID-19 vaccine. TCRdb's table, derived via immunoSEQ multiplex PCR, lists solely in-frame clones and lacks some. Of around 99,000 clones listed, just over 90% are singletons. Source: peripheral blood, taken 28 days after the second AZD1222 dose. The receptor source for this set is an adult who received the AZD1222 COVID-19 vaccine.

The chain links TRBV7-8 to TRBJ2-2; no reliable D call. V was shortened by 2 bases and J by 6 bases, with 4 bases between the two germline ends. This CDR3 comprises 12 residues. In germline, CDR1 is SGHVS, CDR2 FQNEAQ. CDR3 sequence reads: CASSLISGELFF. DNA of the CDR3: TGTGCCAGCAGCTTAATATCCGGGGAGCTGTTTTTT.

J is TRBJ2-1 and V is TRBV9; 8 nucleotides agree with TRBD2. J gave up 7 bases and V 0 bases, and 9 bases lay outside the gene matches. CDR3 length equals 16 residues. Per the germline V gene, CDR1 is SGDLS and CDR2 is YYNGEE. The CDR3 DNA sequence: TGTGCCAGCAGCGTAGGGGGGACTAGTTTAGTGAATGAGCAGTTCTTC. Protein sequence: CASSVGGTSLVNEQFF.

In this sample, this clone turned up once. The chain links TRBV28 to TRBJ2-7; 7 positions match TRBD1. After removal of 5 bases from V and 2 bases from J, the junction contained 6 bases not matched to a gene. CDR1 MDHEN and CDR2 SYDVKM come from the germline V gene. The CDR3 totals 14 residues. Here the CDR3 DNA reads TGTGCCAGCAGTACGGGACAGCTAACCTACGAGCAGTACTTC. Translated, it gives CASSTGQLTYEQYF. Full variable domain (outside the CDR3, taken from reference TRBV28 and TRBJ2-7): DVKVTQSSRYLVKRTGEKVFLECVQDMDHENMFWYRQDPGLGLRLIYFSYDVKMKEKGDIPEGYSVSREKKERFSLILESASTNQTSMYLCASSTGQLTYEQYFGPGTRLTVT.

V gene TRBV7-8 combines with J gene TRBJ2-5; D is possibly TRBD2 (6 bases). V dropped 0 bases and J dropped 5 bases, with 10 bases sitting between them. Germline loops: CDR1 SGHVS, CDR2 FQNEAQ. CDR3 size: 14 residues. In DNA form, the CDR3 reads TGTGCCAGCAGCTTAGCTGCTAGCGTGGAGACCCAGTACTTC. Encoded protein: CASSLAASVETQYF. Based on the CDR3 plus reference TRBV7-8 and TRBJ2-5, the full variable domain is GAGVSQSPRYKVAKRGQDVALRCDPISGHVSLFWYQQALGQGPEFLTYFQNEAQLDKSGLPSDRFFAERPEGSVSTLKIQRTQQEDSAVYLCASSLAASVETQYFGPGTRLLVL.

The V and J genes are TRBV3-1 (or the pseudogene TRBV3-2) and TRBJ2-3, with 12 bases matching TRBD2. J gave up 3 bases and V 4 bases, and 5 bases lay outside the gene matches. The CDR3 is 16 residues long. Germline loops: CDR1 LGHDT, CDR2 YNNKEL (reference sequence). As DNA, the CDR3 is TGTGCCAGCAGCCCGACTAGCGGGAGATCAACAGATACGCAGTATTTT. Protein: CASSPTSGRSTDTQYF.

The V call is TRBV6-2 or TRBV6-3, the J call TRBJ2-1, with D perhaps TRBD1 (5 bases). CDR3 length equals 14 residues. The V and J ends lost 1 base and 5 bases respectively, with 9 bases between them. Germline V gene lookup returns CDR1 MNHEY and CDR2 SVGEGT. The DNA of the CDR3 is TGTGCCAGCAGTTACTACAGGAATAACAATGAGCAGTTCTTC. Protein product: CASSYYRNNNEQFF.

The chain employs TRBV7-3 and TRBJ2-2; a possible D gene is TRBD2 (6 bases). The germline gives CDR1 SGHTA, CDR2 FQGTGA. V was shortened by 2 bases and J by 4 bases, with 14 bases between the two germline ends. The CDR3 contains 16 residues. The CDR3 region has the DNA TGTGCCAGCAGCTTAGGGGCGGGGCGGGGCACCGGGGAGCTGTTTTTT. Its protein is CASSLGAGRGTGELFF.

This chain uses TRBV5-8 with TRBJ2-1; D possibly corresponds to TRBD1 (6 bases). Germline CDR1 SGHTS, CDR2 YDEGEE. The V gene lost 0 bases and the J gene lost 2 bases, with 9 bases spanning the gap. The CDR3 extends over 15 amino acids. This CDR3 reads CASSLDRVAYNEQFF. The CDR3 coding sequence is TGTGCCAGCAGCTTGGACAGGGTTGCCTACAATGAGCAGTTCTTC.

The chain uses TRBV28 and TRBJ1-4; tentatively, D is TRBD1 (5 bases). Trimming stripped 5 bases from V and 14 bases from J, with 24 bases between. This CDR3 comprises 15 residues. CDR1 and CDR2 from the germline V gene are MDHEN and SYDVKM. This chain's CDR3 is CASSPRGQGPVTLFF. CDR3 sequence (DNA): TGTGCCAGCAGTCCCCGGGGCCAGGGCCCTGTTACGCTGTTTTTT.

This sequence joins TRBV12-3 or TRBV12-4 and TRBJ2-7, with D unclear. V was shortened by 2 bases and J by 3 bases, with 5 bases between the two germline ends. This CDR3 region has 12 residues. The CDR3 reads CASSLKYYEQYF. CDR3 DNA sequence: TGTGCCAGCAGTTTAAAATACTACGAGCAGTACTTC.

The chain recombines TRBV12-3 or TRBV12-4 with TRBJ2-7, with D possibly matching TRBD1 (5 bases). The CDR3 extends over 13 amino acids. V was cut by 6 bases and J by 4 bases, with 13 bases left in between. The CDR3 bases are TGTGCCAGCAGCTCCTTGGGGCAGTACGAGCAGTACTTC. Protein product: CASSSLGQYEQYF.

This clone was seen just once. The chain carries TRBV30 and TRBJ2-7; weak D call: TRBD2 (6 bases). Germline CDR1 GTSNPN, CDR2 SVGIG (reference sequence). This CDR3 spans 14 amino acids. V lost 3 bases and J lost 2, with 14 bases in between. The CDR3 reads CAWRSREKAYEQYF. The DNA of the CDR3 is TGTGCCTGGAGAAGTCGGGAGAAGGCCTACGAGCAGTACTTC.

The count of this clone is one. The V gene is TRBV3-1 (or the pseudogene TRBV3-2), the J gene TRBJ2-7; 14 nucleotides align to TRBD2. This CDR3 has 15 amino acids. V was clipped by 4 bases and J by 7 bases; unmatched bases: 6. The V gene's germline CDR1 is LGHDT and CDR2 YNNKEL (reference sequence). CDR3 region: CASSRGLAGEGEQYF. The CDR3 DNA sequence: TGTGCCAGCAGCCGGGGACTAGCGGGAGAAGGGGAGCAGTACTTC.

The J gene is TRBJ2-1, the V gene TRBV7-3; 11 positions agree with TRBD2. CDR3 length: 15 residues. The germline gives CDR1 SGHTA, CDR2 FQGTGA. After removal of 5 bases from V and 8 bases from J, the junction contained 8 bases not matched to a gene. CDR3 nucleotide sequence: TGTGCCAGCAGCGCCGGACTAGCGGGTTTCGATGAGCAGTTCTTC. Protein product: CASSAGLAGFDEQFF.

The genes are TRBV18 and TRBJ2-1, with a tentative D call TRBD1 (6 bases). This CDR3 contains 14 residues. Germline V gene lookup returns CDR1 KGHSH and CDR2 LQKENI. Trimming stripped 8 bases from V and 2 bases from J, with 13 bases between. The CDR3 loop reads CASTGQLTYNEQFF. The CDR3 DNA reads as TGTGCCAGCACTGGACAGCTGACCTACAATGAGCAGTTCTTC.

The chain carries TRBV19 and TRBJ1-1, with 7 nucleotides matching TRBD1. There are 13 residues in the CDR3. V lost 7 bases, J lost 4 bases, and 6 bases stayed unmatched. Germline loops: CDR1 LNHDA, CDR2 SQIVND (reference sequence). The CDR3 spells CASKIQGTTEAFF. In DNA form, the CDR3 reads TGTGCCAGTAAAATACAGGGGACCACTGAAGCTTTCTTT.

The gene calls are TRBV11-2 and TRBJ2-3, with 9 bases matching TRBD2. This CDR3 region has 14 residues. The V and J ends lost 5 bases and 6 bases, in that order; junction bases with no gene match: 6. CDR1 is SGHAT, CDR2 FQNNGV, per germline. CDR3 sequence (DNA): TGTGCCAGCAGCCCAGGGACTAGCAGGGATACGCAGTATTTT. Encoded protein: CASSPGTSRDTQYF.

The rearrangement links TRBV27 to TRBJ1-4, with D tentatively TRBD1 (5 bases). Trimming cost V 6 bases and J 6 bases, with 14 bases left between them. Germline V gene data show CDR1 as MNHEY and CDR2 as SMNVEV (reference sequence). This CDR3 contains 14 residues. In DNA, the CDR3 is TGTGCCAGCAGACGGGGACCTCCGGATGAAAAACTGTTTTTT. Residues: CASRRGPPDEKLFF.

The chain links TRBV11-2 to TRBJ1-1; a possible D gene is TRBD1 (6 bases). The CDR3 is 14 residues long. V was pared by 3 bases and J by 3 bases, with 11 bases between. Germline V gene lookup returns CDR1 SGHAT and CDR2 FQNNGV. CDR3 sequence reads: CASSFTGTDTEAFF. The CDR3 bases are TGTGCCAGCAGCTTCACAGGGACGGACACTGAAGCTTTCTTT.

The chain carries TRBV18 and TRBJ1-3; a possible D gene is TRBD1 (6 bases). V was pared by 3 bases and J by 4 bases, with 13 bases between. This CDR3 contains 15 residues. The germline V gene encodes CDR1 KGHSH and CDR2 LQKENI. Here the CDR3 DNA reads TGTGCCAGCTCACCTCAACAGGGATCCGGAAACACCATATATTTT. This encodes CASSPQQGSGNTIYF.

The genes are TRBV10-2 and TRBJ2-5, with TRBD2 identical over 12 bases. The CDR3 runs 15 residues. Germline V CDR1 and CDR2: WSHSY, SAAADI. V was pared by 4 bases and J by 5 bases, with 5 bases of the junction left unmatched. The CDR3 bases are TGCGCCAGCAGTGTTCTAGCGGGAGGGGGGGAGACCCAGTACTTC. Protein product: CASSVLAGGGETQYF.

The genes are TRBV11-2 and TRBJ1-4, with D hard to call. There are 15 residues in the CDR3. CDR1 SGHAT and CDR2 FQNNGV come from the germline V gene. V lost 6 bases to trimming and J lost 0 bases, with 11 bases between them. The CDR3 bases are TGTGCCAGCAGGGGGATTCGAACAACTAATGAAAAACTGTTTTTT. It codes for CASRGIRTTNEKLFF.

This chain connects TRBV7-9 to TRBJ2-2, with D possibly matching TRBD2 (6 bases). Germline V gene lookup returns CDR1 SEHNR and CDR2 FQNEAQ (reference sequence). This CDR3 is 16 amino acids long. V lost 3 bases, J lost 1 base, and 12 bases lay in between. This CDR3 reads CASSFSGGVNTGELFF. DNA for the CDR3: TGTGCCAGCAGCTTTAGTGGCGGGGTGAACACCGGGGAGCTGTTTTTT. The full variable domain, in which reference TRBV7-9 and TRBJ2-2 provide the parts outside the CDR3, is DTGVSQNPRHKITKRGQNVTFRCDPISEHNRLYWYRQTLGQGPEFLTYFQNEAQLEKSRLLSDRFSAERPKGSFSTLEIQRTEQGDSAMYLCASSFSGGVNTGELFFGEGSRLTVL.

The CDR3 loop is CSAGAGVNEKLFF. The CDR3, as DNA: TGCAGTGCTGGTGCGGGGGTTAATGAAAAACTGTTTTTT. The J gene is TRBJ1-4, the V gene TRBV20-1, with D perhaps matching TRBD1 (5 bases). The germline V and J ends were trimmed by 5 bases and 4 bases, with 11 bases remaining between them. CDR1 and CDR2 from the germline V gene are DFQATT and SNEGSKA (reference sequence). This CDR3 is 13 amino acids long.

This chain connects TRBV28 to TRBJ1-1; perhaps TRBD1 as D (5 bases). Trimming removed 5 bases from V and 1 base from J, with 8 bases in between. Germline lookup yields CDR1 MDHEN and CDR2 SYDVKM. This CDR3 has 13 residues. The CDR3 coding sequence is TGTGCCAGCAGTCGACAGTGGAACACTGAAGCTTTCTTT. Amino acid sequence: CASSRQWNTEAFF.

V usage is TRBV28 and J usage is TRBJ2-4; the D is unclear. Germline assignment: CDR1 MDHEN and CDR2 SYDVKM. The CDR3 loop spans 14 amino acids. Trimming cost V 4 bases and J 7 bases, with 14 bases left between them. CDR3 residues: CASSSVPSSNIQYF. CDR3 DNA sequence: TGTGCCAGCAGTTCTGTCCCCTCGTCGAACATTCAGTACTTC.

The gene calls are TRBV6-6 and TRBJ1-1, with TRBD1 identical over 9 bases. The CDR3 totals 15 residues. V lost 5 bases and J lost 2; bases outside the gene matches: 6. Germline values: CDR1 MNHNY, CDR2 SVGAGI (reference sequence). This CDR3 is CASSPTGGGNTEAFF. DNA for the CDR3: TGTGCCAGCAGTCCGACAGGGGGTGGTAACACTGAAGCTTTCTTT.

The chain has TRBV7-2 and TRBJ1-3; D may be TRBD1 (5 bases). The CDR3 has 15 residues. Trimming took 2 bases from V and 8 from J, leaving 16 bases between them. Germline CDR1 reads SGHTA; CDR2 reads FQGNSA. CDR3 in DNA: TGTGCCAGCAGCTTACATGGGACCAGGCCAGACACCATATATTTT. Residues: CASSLHGTRPDTIYF.

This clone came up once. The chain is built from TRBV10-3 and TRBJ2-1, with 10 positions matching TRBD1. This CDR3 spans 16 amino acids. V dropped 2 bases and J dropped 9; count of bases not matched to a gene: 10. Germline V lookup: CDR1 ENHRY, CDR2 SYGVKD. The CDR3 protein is CAISEAGTGEGGEQFF. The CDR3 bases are TGTGCCATCAGTGAGGCCGGGACAGGGGAAGGGGGTGAGCAGTTCTTC.

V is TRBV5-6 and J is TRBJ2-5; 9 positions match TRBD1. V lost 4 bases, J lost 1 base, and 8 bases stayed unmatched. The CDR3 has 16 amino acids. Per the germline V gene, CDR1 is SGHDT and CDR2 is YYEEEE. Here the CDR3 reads CASSPPGTGPQETQYF. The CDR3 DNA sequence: TGTGCCAGCAGCCCACCCGGGACAGGGCCCCAAGAGACCCAGTACTTC.

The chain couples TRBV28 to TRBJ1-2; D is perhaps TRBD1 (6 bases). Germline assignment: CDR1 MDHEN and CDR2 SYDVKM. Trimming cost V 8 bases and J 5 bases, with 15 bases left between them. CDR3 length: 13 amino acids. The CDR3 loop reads CASGGGGYYGYTF. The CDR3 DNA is TGTGCCAGCGGGGGCGGTGGGTATTATGGCTACACCTTC.